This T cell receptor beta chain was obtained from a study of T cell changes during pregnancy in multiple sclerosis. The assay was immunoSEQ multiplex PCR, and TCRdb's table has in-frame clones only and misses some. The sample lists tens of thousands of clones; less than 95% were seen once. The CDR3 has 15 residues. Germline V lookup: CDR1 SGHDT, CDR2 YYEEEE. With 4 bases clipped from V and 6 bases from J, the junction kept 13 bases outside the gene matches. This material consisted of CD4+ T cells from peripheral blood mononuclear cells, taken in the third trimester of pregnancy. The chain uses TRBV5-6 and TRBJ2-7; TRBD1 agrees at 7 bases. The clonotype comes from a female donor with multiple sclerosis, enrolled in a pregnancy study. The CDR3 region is CASSRPGQRVAEQYF. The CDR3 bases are TGTGCCAGCAGCCGCCCGGGACAGAGGGTTGCCGAGCAGTACTTC. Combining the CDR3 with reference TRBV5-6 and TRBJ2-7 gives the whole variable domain DAGVTQSPTHLIKTRGQQVTLRCSPKSGHDTVSWYQQALGQGPQFIFQYYEEEERQRGNFPDRFSGHQFPNYSSELNVNALLLGDSALYLCASSRPGQRVAEQYFGPGTRLTVT.